Listed below are T cell receptor beta chains from one sample, sequenced in a study of shared clonotypes between healthy human individuals. Only in-frame clones appear in the TCRdb table, and some are missing; sequencing was by immunoSEQ multiplex PCR. This table holds 2 million to 2.5 million clones, under 97% found once. The material sequenced was naive CD4+ T cells sorted from blood. The receptor set was obtained from a man between 18 and 29 years old in good health. Each CDR3 is given with its conserved first and last residue. D genes are given only for firm matches. Only some rows state a clone size, as once, few, many or a class for expanded clones.

v_gene	j_gene	d_gene	abundance	CDR3aa	CDR3nt
TRBV7-2	TRBJ2-7	-	-	CASSLEGGSYEQYF	TGTGCCAGCAGCTTAGAAGGCGGCTCCTACGAGCAGTACTTC
TRBV10-1	TRBJ2-7	-	-	CASSPGTEGEQYF	TGCGCCAGCAGTCCCGGGACGGAGGGGGAGCAGTACTTC
TRBV11-2	TRBJ1-2	-	-	CASSFEGLGYTF	TGTGCCAGCAGCTTTGAGGGGTTGGGCTACACCTTC
TRBV30	TRBJ1-2	TRBD1	-	CAWSAFRTGGFSLHGYTF	TGTGCCTGGAGCGCATTCAGGACAGGGGGCTTTTCTTTGCATGGCTACACCTTC
TRBV28	TRBJ1-6	-	-	CASSKLGGNISPLHF	TGTGCCAGCAGTAAATTAGGGGGTAATATTTCACCCCTCCACTTT
TRBV5-1	TRBJ2-7	-	-	CASSGGGRANYEQYF	TGCGCCAGCAGCGGTGGGGGCAGGGCGAACTACGAGCAGTACTTC
TRBV5-1	TRBJ2-1	-	-	CASSLAGGPWDEQFF	TGCGCCAGCAGCTTGGCGGGGGGCCCTTGGGATGAGCAGTTCTTC
TRBV29-1	TRBJ2-5	-	-	CSVEDRSRNYF	TGCAGCGTTGAAGATCGGTCCAGGAATTACTTC
TRBV7-2	TRBJ2-2	-	-	CASSFIVYTGELFF	TGTGCCAGCAGCTTTATAGTGTACACCGGGGAGCTGTTTTTT
TRBV27	TRBJ2-7	TRBD1	-	CASSHRDRGPYEQYF	TGTGCCAGCAGTCACCGGGACAGGGGGCCCTACGAGCAGTACTTC
TRBV14	TRBJ2-7	-	-	CASSQDWGTGSNVYF	-
TRBV5-6	TRBJ1-2	-	-	CAISSPVDYGYTF	TGTGCCATCAGCTCCCCGGTAGACTATGGCTACACCTTC
TRBV10-3	TRBJ1-1	-	-	CAIRVPGGEAFF	TGTGCCATCAGGGTCCCCGGCGGGGAAGCTTTCTTT
TRBV10-1	TRBJ2-7	-	-	CASSGASYEQYF	TGCGCCAGCAGTGGGGCCTCCTACGAGCAGTACTTC
TRBV11-2	TRBJ2-3	-	-	CASSLGTSYPPTDTQYF	TGTGCCAGCAGCTTAGGGACCTCATATCCACCCACAGATACGCAGTATTTT
TRBV18	TRBJ1-1	-	-	CASSPREGDAFF	TGTGCCAGCTCACCACGGGAGGGGGACGCTTTCTTT
TRBV5-1	TRBJ2-1	TRBD1	-	CASSSTSDRPVNEQFF	TGCGCCAGCAGCTCAACTTCGGACAGGCCAGTAAATGAGCAGTTCTTC
TRBV11-3	TRBJ1-5	TRBD1	-	CATGTGFPYSNQPQHF	TGTGCCACTGGGACAGGGTTTCCTTATAGCAATCAGCCCCAGCATTTT
TRBV2	TRBJ2-1	TRBD2	-	CASSDTQLAGSNEQFF	TGTGCCAGCAGTGATACTCAACTAGCGGGAAGTAATGAGCAGTTCTTC
TRBV27	TRBJ2-2	-	-	CASSLLASYTGELFF	TGTGCCAGCAGTTTATTGGCTAGCTACACCGGGGAGCTGTTTTTT
TRBV21-1	TRBJ1-5	-	-	CASSKDGASENQPQHF	TGTGCCAGCAGCAAAGATGGCGCCTCAGAGAATCAGCCCCAGCATTTT
TRBV6-5	TRBJ1-4	TRBD1	-	CASSYLQGGSGEKLFF	TGTGCCAGCAGTTACCTACAGGGGGGGAGTGGTGAAAAACTGTTTTTT
TRBV19	TRBJ1-5	TRBD1	-	CASSITGTGVQPQHF	TGTGCCAGTAGTATAACAGGGACAGGGGTTCAGCCCCAGCATTTT
TRBV5-1	TRBJ2-1	-	-	CASSFQGTHRGEQFF	TGCGCCAGCAGCTTTCAAGGGACTCACAGAGGTGAGCAGTTCTTC
TRBV5-1	TRBJ1-6	-	once	CASSLSSDYNSPLHF	TGCGCCAGCAGCTTATCGTCAGATTATAATTCACCCCTCCACTTT
TRBV11-2	TRBJ1-1	-	once	CASSSTGLAFF	TGTGCCAGCAGCTCAACAGGTTTAGCTTTCTTT
TRBV11-3	TRBJ2-5	TRBD2	-	CASSNRIAGSQETQYF	TGTGCCAGCAGCAACCGGATAGCGGGCTCCCAAGAGACCCAGTACTTC
TRBV4-1	TRBJ2-2	-	-	CASSQGSGTSGTGELFF	TGCGCCAGCAGCCAAGGGTCAGGGACGTCGGGCACCGGGGAGCTGTTTTTT
TRBV27	TRBJ2-7	-	-	CASSLWQGDEQYF	TGTGCCAGCAGTTTATGGCAGGGCGACGAGCAGTACTTC
TRBV2	TRBJ1-4	-	-	CASSRGEDEKLFF	TGTGCCAGCTCAAGGGGCGAGGATGAAAAACTGTTTTTT
TRBV5-1	TRBJ2-7	-	-	CASSLYQGQSAYEQYF	TGCGCCAGCAGCTTGTACCAGGGCCAATCAGCCTACGAGCAGTACTTC
TRBV5-4	TRBJ2-5	-	once	CASRNGQTQETQYF	TGTGCCAGCAGGAACGGACAGACGCAAGAGACCCAGTACTTC
TRBV6-6	TRBJ1-6	-	-	CASRDNYSPLHF	TGTGCCAGCAGAGACAACTACTCACCCCTCCACTTT
TRBV7-9	TRBJ2-1	TRBD2	-	CASSSTRTSGTYNEQFF	TGTGCCAGCAGCTCGACTAGGACTAGCGGGACCTACAATGAGCAGTTCTTC
TRBV5-5	TRBJ1-2	TRBD1	-	CASSSRPGQGHYGYTF	TGTGCCAGCAGCTCGCGTCCGGGACAGGGACACTATGGCTACACCTTC
TRBV9	TRBJ2-2	-	-	CASSVVSMAGELFF	TGTGCCAGCAGCGTAGTATCCATGGCCGGGGAGCTGTTTTTT
TRBV5-4	TRBJ2-7	TRBD2	-	CASSTSASYEQYF	TGTGCCAGCTCGACTAGCGCCTCCTACGAGCAGTACTTC